The 6 T cell receptor beta chains presented below share a single source sample, sequenced in a study of CD8+ T cells in alopecia areata. In each case, RNA was isolated and then reverse transcribed into cDNA as the sequencing template. Profiling relied on immunoSEQ multiplex PCR, and the TCRdb table lists in-frame clones only, not all of them. The sample holds over 150,000 clones, 50% to 65% seen once. Indicated treatment: oral pan-JAK inhibitor, 5-10 mg twice daily. The sequences come from CD4+ T cells sorted from blood, collected at week 24, from a patient treated with tofacitinib. The origin of the receptors is a human donor with alopecia areata.

The chain carries TRBV7-2 and TRBJ2-1; D gene ambiguous. CDR3 length: 12 residues. With 2 bases removed from V and 8 bases from J, the gap between germline ends came to 7 bases. Germline assignment: CDR1 SGHTA and CDR2 FQGNSA. The CDR3 protein is CASSLFAHEQFF. The CDR3 nucleotides read TGTGCCAGCAGCTTATTTGCCCATGAGCAGTTCTTC.

The chain employs TRBV29-1 and TRBJ2-3, with 9 bases matching TRBD1. The CDR3 spans 16 residues. Per the germline V gene, CDR1 is SQVTM and CDR2 is ANQGSEA. The trim removed 5 bases at V and 0 bases at J, leaving 9 bases unmatched. The CDR3 DNA reads as TGCAGCGTTAAAGGATGGGGGACAGGGAGCACAGATACGCAGTATTTT. This gives the protein CSVKGWGTGSTDTQYF.

This chain uses TRBV5-1 with TRBJ2-3, with D hard to call. The germline V gene has CDR1 SGHRS and CDR2 YFSETQ. V was cut by 2 bases and J by 0 bases, with 7 bases left in between. This CDR3 region has 14 residues. The CDR3 spells CASSFDPSTDTQYF. The CDR3 DNA reads TGCGCCAGCAGCTTCGACCCTAGCACAGATACGCAGTATTTT. Full variable domain (remainder filled in from reference TRBV5-1 and TRBJ2-3): KAGVTQTPRYLIKTRGQQVTLSCSPISGHRSVSWYQQTPGQGLQFLFEYFSETQRNKGNFPGRFSGRQFSNSRSEMNVSTLELGDSALYLCASSFDPSTDTQYFGPGTRLTVL.

The chain is built from TRBV5-1 and TRBJ2-5; 7 nucleotides match TRBD2. V was clipped by 7 bases and J by 5 bases; unmatched bases: 8. The CDR3 contains 13 residues. Per germline, CDR1 SGHRS and CDR2 YFSETQ. Here the CDR3 reads CASVRGGEETQYF. CDR3 coding DNA: TGCGCCAGCGTCCGCGGGGGAGAGGAGACCCAGTACTTC.

The gene calls are TRBV7-9 and TRBJ2-7, with TRBD1 as a possible D gene (5 bases). This CDR3 has 16 amino acids. V was clipped by 7 bases and J by 2 bases, with 21 bases between them. Germline V gene data show CDR1 as SEHNR and CDR2 as FQNEAQ (reference sequence). Here the CDR3 DNA reads TGTGCCAGCACCGATGGGGCCCCTAAGCATCCCTACGAGCAGTACTTC. It specifies CASTDGAPKHPYEQYF.

The V and J genes are TRBV29-1 and TRBJ1-1, with 10 bases matching TRBD1. CDR3 size: 13 residues. V lost 7 bases to trimming and J lost 4 bases; unmatched junction nucleotides: 6. CDR1 and CDR2 (germline): SQVTM, ANQGSEA. For the CDR3, the DNA is TGCAGCGGGATGCGGACAGGGGGCACTGAAGCTTTCTTT. Amino acid sequence: CSGMRTGGTEAFF.